Each of the 20 T cell receptor beta chains below was sequenced from the same sample in a study of response to subunit inactivated influenza vaccine. From the RT-PCR reads, TCRdb called clonotypes with MiXCR, one entry per CDR3 protein. The sample includes around 480,000 distinct CDR3 sequences, approximately 11% of them seen just once. The sequencing used PBMCs from blood, collected 45 days after vaccination. These receptors were obtained from a man in his forties or fifties who received an inactivated influenza vaccine.

Comments on this clonotype: Its ends do not fully match the called genes, so a read error is possible. This chain links TRBV5-1 with TRBJ2-2; 7 nucleotides align to TRBD1. Looked up from germline, CDR1 is SGHRS and CDR2 is YFSETQ. The CDR3 length is 15 residues. CDR3 sequence: CAISSGQENTGELFF. The CDR3 DNA reads TGCGCCATCAGCTCCGGACAGGAAAACACCGGGGAGCTGTTTTTT.

This clonotype was detected only a few times. The rearrangement links TRBV2 to TRBJ2-7, with 9 bases fitting TRBD2. The CDR3 sequence is 15 residues long. CDR1 is SNHLY and CDR2 is FYNNEI in the germline V gene. J was trimmed by 3 bases and V by 5 bases; bases with no gene match: 8. The CDR3 protein is CASSPILAGVYEQYF. For the CDR3, the DNA is TGTGCCAGCAGTCCTATTTTAGCGGGGGTCTACGAGCAGTACTTC.

Ten or more counts support this clonotype. V is TRBV11-2 and J is TRBJ1-1; D gene ambiguous. The CDR3 loop spans 12 amino acids. The V end lost 2 bases, the J end lost 7 bases, and 8 bases lay between the germline ends. Germline V lookup: CDR1 SGHAT, CDR2 FQNNGV. CDR3 bases: TGTGCCAGCAGCTTAACGGAACATGAAGCTTTCTTT. Its translation: CASSLTEHEAFF. Filled out from reference TRBV11-2 and TRBJ1-1, the complete variable domain reads EAGVAQSPRYKIIEKRQSVAFWCNPISGHATLYWYQQILGQGPKLLIQFQNNGVVDDSQLPKDRFSAERLKGVDSTLKIQPAKLEDSAVYLCASSLTEHEAFFGQGTRLTVV.

This clonotype was detected only a few times. The V call is TRBV5-1, the J call TRBJ1-4, with D uncertain. V lost 4 bases and J 10 bases, leaving 11 bases between the germline ends. CDR3 length: 12 amino acids. Germline CDR1 and CDR2: SGHRS and YFSETQ. The CDR3 nucleotides are TGCGCCAGCAGCGCCGAGGTCGGAAAACTGTTTTTT. As protein: CASSAEVGKLFF.

Only a few counts were recorded for this clonotype. The rearrangement uses TRBV3-1 and TRBJ2-1; D ambiguous. Germline V gene sequence: CDR1 LGHDT, CDR2 YNNKEL (reference sequence). Trimming took 4 bases from V and 8 from J, leaving 12 bases between them. The CDR3 is 13 amino acids. CDR3 sequence: CASSRTTGHEQFF. CDR3 sequence (DNA): TGTGCCAGCAGCCGAACGACCGGCCATGAGCAGTTCTTC.

This chain uses TRBV3-1 with TRBJ1-1; 8 bases are shared with TRBD1. CDR3 length equals 15 residues. Per the germline V gene, CDR1 is LGHDT and CDR2 is YNNKEL (reference sequence). After removal of 3 bases from V and 3 bases from J, the junction contained 6 bases not matched to a gene. CDR3 in DNA: TGTGCCAGCAGCCAGGTAACAGGGGGTCACACTGAAGCTTTCTTT. It yields the protein CASSQVTGGHTEAFF.

This clonotype was seen at least ten times. V gene TRBV20-1 combines with J gene TRBJ2-7; TRBD2 might be the D (5 bases). From germline, CDR1 is DFQATT and CDR2 SNEGSKA (reference sequence). The CDR3 loop spans 13 amino acids. The V gene lost 3 bases and the J gene lost 3 bases, with 12 bases spanning the gap. Written as DNA, the CDR3 is TGCAGTGCTAGCCCAGGACTTATCTACGAGCAGTACTTC. Its translation is CSASPGLIYEQYF.

The table lists this clonotype with a few counts. The chain uses TRBV12-3 or TRBV12-4 and TRBJ1-3, with TRBD1 identical over 7 bases. V gave up 3 bases and J gave up 3 bases; unmatched junction bases: 5. The CDR3 loop spans 15 amino acids. The CDR3 DNA follows: TGTGCCAGCAGTTTGGACAGGTCTATTGGAAACACCATATATTTT. This sequence encodes CASSLDRSIGNTIYF.

This clonotype was seen at least ten times. The chain links TRBV19 to TRBJ1-2, with D possibly matching TRBD1 (5 bases). CDR1 and CDR2 from the germline V gene are LNHDA and SQIVND (reference sequence). The CDR3 runs 15 residues. V lost 6 bases, J lost 0 bases, and 14 bases lay in between. The chain's CDR3 is CASSVRDSANYGYTF. CDR3 coding DNA: TGTGCCAGTAGCGTCCGGGACTCCGCTAACTATGGCTACACCTTC.

J is TRBJ2-6 and V is TRBV5-4; D is tentatively TRBD1 or TRBD2 (5 bases each). The CDR3 covers 19 residues. Per the germline V gene, CDR1 is SGHNT and CDR2 is YYREEE (reference sequence). V dropped 0 bases and J dropped 3 bases, with 19 bases sitting between them. The CDR3: CASSLGGSGTFDGANVLTF. The CDR3 region has the DNA TGTGCCAGCAGCTTGGGGGGGTCCGGGACCTTTGATGGGGCCAACGTCCTGACTTTC.

The V gene is TRBV7-2, the J gene TRBJ2-5, with 7 nucleotides matching TRBD1. The CDR3 length is 14 residues. CDR1 is SGHTA and CDR2 is FQGNSA in the germline V gene. The V gene end was trimmed by 5 bases and the J gene end by 4 bases; junction bases not matched to a gene: 7. CDR3 protein: CASSPQGVGETQYF. CDR3 in DNA: TGTGCCAGCAGCCCCCAGGGGGTGGGAGAGACCCAGTACTTC.

This clonotype was seen only a few times. The J gene is TRBJ2-5, the V gene TRBV21-1; the table's D call of TRBD2 was not tested on the DNA. TRBV21-1 is marked as a pseudogene. This CDR3 is built from 16 residues. CDR3 residues: CASSKEAGGHRETQYF. The DNA for the CDR3 is TGTGCCAGCAGCAAAGAAGCGGGGGGCCACCGAGAGACCCAGTACTTC.

This rearrangement joins TRBV3-1 to TRBJ2-1, with D hard to call. This CDR3 spans 13 amino acids. CDR1 is LGHDT, CDR2 YNNKEL, per germline (reference sequence). Trimming took off 5 bases at V and 6 bases at J, with 11 bases between the two ends. CDR3 residues: CASSMNRANEQFF. The CDR3 DNA follows: TGTGCCAGCAGCATGAACAGAGCCAATGAGCAGTTCTTC.

The chain links TRBV6-2 or TRBV6-3 to TRBJ2-7; tentative D call: TRBD1 (6 bases). The V end was cut by 2 bases, the J end by 0 bases, with 14 bases between. CDR3 size: 16 residues. Germline V gene data show CDR1 as MNHEY and CDR2 as SVGEGT. CDR3 coding DNA: TGTGCCAGCAGTTACCCCCCGACAGGTTACTCCTACGAGCAGTACTTC. This sequence encodes CASSYPPTGYSYEQYF.

The chain recombines TRBV7-2 with TRBJ1-2, with D possibly being TRBD1 (6 bases). The CDR3 runs to 15 residues. V was cut by 0 bases and J by 5 bases, with 13 bases left in between. Looked up from germline, CDR1 is SGHTA and CDR2 is FQGNSA. The CDR3 DNA is TGTGCCAGCAGCTTAGCGCCGGGGGCCATATATGGCTACACCTTC. As protein: CASSLAPGAIYGYTF.

This clonotype was counted many times. The chain carries TRBV12-3 or TRBV12-4 and TRBJ1-5; D gene uncertain. The V gene lost 3 bases and the J gene lost 2 bases, with 8 bases spanning the gap. CDR3 length equals 14 residues. CDR3: CASSFVGGNQPQHF. For the CDR3, the DNA is TGTGCCAGCAGTTTCGTCGGGGGCAATCAGCCCCAGCATTTT.

This clonotype was picked up a small number of times. The chain combines TRBV20-1 with TRBJ2-2; 8 nucleotides line up with TRBD2. The CDR3 sequence is 14 residues long. With V trimmed by 4 bases and J by 4 bases, 5 bases remained unmatched. Germline values: CDR1 DFQATT, CDR2 SNEGSKA (reference sequence). CDR3 region: CSAKSGRATGELFF. The CDR3 nucleotides read TGCAGTGCTAAATCCGGGAGGGCCACCGGGGAGCTGTTTTTT.

The chain couples TRBV12-3 or TRBV12-4 to TRBJ1-2; D unclear. The CDR3 runs 11 residues. V was trimmed by 5 bases and J by 5 bases, leaving 6 bases between them. This chain's CDR3 is CASSPRYGYTF. In DNA form, the CDR3 reads TGTGCCAGCAGTCCCCGATATGGCTACACCTTC.

This clonotype was observed many times. The chain has TRBV12-3 or TRBV12-4 and TRBJ2-7; D is possibly TRBD1 (6 bases). V lost 2 bases and J lost 0, with 14 bases in between. The CDR3 extends over 16 amino acids. The CDR3 here is CASSLKGTMVSYEQYF. The CDR3 DNA reads TGTGCCAGCAGTTTAAAGGGGACAATGGTCTCCTACGAGCAGTACTTC.

This clonotype has ten or more counts. The chain carries TRBV12-3 or TRBV12-4 and TRBJ2-1, with TRBD2 identical over 11 bases. The CDR3 contains 20 residues. Germline trimming cut 4 bases from V and 0 bases from J; bases unmatched to any gene: 14. The CDR3 bases are TGTGCCAGCAGTTATCGGACTAGCGGGCCACCCCGGAGCTCCTACAATGAGCAGTTCTTC. This encodes CASSYRTSGPPRSSYNEQFF.